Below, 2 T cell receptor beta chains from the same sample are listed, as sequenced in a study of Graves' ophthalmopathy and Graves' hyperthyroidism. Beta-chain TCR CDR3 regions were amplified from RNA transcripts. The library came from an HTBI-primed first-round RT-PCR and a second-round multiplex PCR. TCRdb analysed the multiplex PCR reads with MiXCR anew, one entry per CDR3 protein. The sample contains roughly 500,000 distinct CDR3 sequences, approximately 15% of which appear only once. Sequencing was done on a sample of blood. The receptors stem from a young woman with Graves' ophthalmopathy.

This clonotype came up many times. The CDR3 loop is CASDRGGYEQYF. For the CDR3, the DNA is TGTGCCAGCGACAGGGGCGGCTACGAGCAGTACTTC. This rearrangement joins TRBV28 to TRBJ2-7, with 8 bases lining up with TRBD1. This CDR3 region has 12 residues. Germline assignment: CDR1 MDHEN and CDR2 SYDVKM. J gave up 3 bases and V 8 bases, and 3 bases lay outside the gene matches. Supplemented by reference TRBV28 and TRBJ2-7, the full variable domain reads DVKVTQSSRYLVKRTGEKVFLECVQDMDHENMFWYRQDPGLGLRLIYFSYDVKMKEKGDIPEGYSVSREKKERFSLILESASTNQTSMYLCASDRGGYEQYFGPGTRLTVT.

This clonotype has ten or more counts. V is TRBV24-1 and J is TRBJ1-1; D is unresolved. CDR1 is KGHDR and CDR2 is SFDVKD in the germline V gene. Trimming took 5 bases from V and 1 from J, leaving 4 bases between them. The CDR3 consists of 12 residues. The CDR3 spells CATSGGNTEAFF. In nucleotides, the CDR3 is TGTGCCACCAGTGGTGGGAACACTGAAGCTTTCTTT.